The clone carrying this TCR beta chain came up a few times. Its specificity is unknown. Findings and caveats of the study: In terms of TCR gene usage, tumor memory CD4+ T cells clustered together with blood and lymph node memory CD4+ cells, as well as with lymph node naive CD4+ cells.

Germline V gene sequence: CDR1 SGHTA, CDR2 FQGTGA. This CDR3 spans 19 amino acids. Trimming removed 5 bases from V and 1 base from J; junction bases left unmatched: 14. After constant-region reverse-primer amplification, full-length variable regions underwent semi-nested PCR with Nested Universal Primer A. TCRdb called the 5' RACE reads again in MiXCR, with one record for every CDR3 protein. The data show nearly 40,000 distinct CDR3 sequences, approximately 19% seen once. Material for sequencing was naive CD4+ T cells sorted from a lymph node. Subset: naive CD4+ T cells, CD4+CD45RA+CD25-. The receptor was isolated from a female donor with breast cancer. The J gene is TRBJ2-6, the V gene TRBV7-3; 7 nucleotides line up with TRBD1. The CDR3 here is CASSKHAGTVESGANVLTF. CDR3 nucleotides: TGTGCCAGCAGCAAACACGCCGGGACAGTAGAATCTGGGGCCAACGTCCTGACTTTC.